This T cell receptor beta chain was retrieved from a study of blood T cell repertoires in COVID-19. In the study overall: Specimens from acute and convalescent COVID-19 originated in the United States, Italy and Spain. T cells, B-cell-depleted T cells, or PBMCs provided the cDNA or gDNA that served as material.

The CDR3 runs 15 residues. In germline, CDR1 is SNHLY, CDR2 FYNNEI. The ends were cut back, 4 bases at V and 2 bases at J, with 14 bases in the middle. Study processing details: It was from reference gene primer amplification that nucleated cell counts were estimated. Assay used: immunoSEQ multiplex PCR; TCRdb lists only in-frame clones, some missing. That table gives V, J and clone size, and the DNA gave D and trimming. The sample lists about 140,000 clones; around 86% were seen once. The origin of this receptor is a human donor in a cohort sampled during active COVID-19. This chain uses TRBV2 with TRBJ1-1, with D possibly being TRBD1 (5 bases). Sequencing was performed on peripheral blood. For the CDR3, the DNA is TGTGCCAGCAGTGGACAGATAACCTTAAACACTGAAGCTTTCTTT. This translates into CASSGQITLNTEAFF. Together with reference TRBV2 and TRBJ1-1, the CDR3 gives the full variable domain: EPEVTQTPSHQVTQMGQEVILRCVPISNHLYFYWYRQILGQKVEFLVSFYNNEISEKSEIFDDQFSVERPDGSNFTLKIRSTKLEDSAMYFCASSGQITLNTEAFFGQGTRLTVV.